The TCR beta chain described here comes from a study of shared clonotypes between healthy human individuals. Only CD45RO-negative cells positively selected for CCR7 counted as naive CD8 cells, so terminally differentiated effector memory CD45RA+ cells were excluded. CDR3 length: 15 residues. Per germline, CDR1 SGDLS and CDR2 YYNGEE. V lost 0 bases to trimming and J lost 0 bases, with 7 bases between them. Using immunoSEQ multiplex PCR, the repertoire was profiled, and TCRdb retains in-frame clones only, with some absent. The sample has roughly 2,000,000 clones; 85% to 95% are singletons. To note about this clone: Other DNA sequences within the sample encode an identical CDR3.

The sequence was obtained from a man between 18 and 29 years old in good health. The V and J genes are TRBV9 and TRBJ1-3; D not resolved. Sequencing was done on a sample of naive CD8+ T cells sorted from blood. The CDR3: CASSVDGFSGNTIYF. CDR3 nucleotide sequence: TGTGCCAGCAGCGTAGACGGCTTCTCTGGAAACACCATATATTTT.